What follows describes a single T cell receptor (beta chain). The source of the sample is a study of cytomegalovirus exposure and HLA in healthy donors. Germline V lookup: CDR1 MNHNY, CDR2 SVGAGI (reference sequence). The CDR3 covers 15 residues. V lost 7 bases, J lost 0 bases, and 16 bases lay in between. This table comes from immunoSEQ multiplex PCR, and its TCRdb copy is limited to in-frame clones, with some not included. The sample includes under 140,000 clones, roughly 88% seen only once; the top ten take over 1.1%. The sample consisted of PBMCs. This TCR came from a woman in her twenties or thirties in good health and CMV-seropositive. The chain has TRBV6-6 and TRBJ2-7, with TRBD2 as a possible D gene (5 bases). CDR3 DNA: TGTGCCAGCACCAGTGGGTGGGGAGCCTCCTACGAGCAGTACTTC. The encoded protein is CASTSGWGASYEQYF.